This record looks at one TCR beta chain sequence and its context. The antigen is unknown. MiXCR, run by TCRdb on the 5' RACE reads, gives a single entry per CDR3 protein. The sample carries 350,000 to 400,000 distinct CDR3 sequences, 28% recorded once. This record belongs to a study of identical twins' blood T cells. Overall study results and limits: Mainly, cloneset size products determined shared clonotypes, twins included.

Reared together, all three twin pairs probably met the same infectious agents and vaccines. Germline V CDR1 and CDR2: DFQATT, SNEGSKA (reference sequence). The V end was cut by 3 bases, the J end by 2 bases, with 13 bases between. The CDR3 is 14 residues long. This TCR came from a woman aged 18 to 50 in good health. The gene calls are TRBV20-1 and TRBJ1-1; no firm D call. The sample taken for sequencing was PBMCs. Here the CDR3 DNA reads TGCAGTGCTAGTCCGGGCCGCAGCAACACTGAAGCTTTCTTT. Translation gives CSASPGRSNTEAFF.